This entry concerns a single TCR beta chain. What it recognizes is unknown. The sample comes from a study of cytomegalovirus exposure and HLA in healthy donors. Study observations and caveats: Looking again later, the authors saw that most CMV-associated TCR beta chains seemed HLA-restricted.

PCR involved 60 Vbeta and 13 Jbeta primers. Here immunoSEQ multiplex PCR was the method, and the copy in TCRdb shows in-frame clones only, minus some. The specimen's table records 45,000 to 60,000 clones. Trimming pared 5 bases from V and 3 bases from J, leaving 11 bases between. This CDR3 has 15 residues. Germline-derived CDR1 and CDR2 are MNHEY and SVGAGI. The source material was PBMCs. The receptor's source is a woman in her thirties or forties in good health and CMV-seronegative. V and J are TRBV6-5 and TRBJ2-6, with D possibly matching TRBD1 (5 bases). The CDR3 DNA reads as TGTGCCAGCAGTACAGGTCGAGTTGGGGCCAACGTCCTGACTTTC. Its translation: CASSTGRVGANVLTF.